The following is a TCR beta chain sequence with its context. The antigen is undetermined. CDR3 length: 12 amino acids. From germline, CDR1 is SGHNT and CDR2 YYREEE (reference sequence). Trimming took off 6 bases at V and 2 bases at J, with 8 bases between the two ends. These data come from a study of vaccination and CD4 T cells after COVID-19. Study context: Overlapping spike pools from SARS-CoV-2 and HCoV-NL63, HCoV-OC43 and HCoV-229E served as culture stimuli. Cultures that served as controls received a CEFX pool, an HIV-1 Nef pool, or no peptide.

With the Oncomine TCR Beta short-read assay, DNA from cultured CD4+ T cells was sequenced. The source of extracted genomic DNA was cultured CD4+ T cells. TCRdb passed the PCR reads through MiXCR, listing each CDR3 protein once. The sample lists 8,100 or so distinct CDR3 sequences; approximately 54% were seen once. Study-level findings and limits: Convalescent patients' clones that were vaccine-specific were spike mono-reactive in 304 of 307 cases.

Regarding treatment: roughly ten-day PBMC culture with coronavirus spike peptide pools or control peptides (ViraFEST assay). The sequenced sample consisted of CD4+ T cells from blood, cultured in vitro. V is TRBV5-4 and J is TRBJ1-1; no definite D call. The receptor was isolated from a human donor who had recovered from COVID-19. Written as DNA, the CDR3 is TGTGCCAGCAAGTCCCCCAACACTGAAGCTTTCTTT. Its translation: CASKSPNTEAFF.